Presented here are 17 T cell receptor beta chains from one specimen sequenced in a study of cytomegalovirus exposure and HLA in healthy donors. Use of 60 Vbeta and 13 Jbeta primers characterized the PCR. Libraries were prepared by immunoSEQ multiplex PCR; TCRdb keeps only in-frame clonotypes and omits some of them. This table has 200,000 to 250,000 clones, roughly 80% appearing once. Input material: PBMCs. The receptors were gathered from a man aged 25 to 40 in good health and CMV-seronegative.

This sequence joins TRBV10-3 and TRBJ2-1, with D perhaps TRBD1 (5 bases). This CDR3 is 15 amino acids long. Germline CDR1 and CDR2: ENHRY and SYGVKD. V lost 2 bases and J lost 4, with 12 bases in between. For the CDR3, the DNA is TGTGCCATCAGTGAGGGGGCGCCTAGATACAATGAGCAGTTCTTC. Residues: CAISEGAPRYNEQFF.

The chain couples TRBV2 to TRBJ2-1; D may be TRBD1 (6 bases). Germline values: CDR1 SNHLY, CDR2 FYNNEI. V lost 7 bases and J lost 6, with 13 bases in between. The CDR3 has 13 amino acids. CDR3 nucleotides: TGTGCCAGCACCTCACAGGGCTTCAATGAGCAGTTCTTC. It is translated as CASTSQGFNEQFF.

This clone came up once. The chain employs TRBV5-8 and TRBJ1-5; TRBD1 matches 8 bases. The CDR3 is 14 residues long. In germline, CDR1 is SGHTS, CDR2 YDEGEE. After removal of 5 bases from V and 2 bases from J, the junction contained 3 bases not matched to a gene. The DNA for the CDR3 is TGTGCCAGCAGTAGGACAGGGCGCAATCAGCCCCAGCATTTT. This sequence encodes CASSRTGRNQPQHF.

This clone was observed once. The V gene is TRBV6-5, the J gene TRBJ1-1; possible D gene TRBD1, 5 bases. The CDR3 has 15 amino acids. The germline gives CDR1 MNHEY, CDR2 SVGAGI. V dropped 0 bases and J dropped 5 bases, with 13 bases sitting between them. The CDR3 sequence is CASSYSRGGRTEAFF. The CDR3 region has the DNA TGTGCCAGCAGTTACTCACGGGGGGGACGAACTGAAGCTTTCTTT.

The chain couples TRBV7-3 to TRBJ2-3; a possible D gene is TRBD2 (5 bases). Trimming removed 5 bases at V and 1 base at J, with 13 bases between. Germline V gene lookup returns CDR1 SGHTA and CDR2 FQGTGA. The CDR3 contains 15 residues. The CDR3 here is CASSRPPGGTDTQYF. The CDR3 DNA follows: TGTGCCAGCAGCCGGCCCCCCGGGGGCACAGATACGCAGTATTTT.

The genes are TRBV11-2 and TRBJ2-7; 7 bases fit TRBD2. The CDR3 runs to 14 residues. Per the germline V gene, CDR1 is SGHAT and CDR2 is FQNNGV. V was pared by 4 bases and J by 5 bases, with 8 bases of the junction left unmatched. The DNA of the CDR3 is TGTGCCAGCAGCTCGGGACCTGGGACTAACGAGCAGTACTTC. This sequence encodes CASSSGPGTNEQYF.

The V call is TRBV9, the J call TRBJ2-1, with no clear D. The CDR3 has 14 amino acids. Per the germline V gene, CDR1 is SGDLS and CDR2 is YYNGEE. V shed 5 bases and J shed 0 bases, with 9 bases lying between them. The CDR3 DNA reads TGTGCCAGCAGTGGGCCCAGCTCCTACAATGAGCAGTTCTTC. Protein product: CASSGPSSYNEQFF. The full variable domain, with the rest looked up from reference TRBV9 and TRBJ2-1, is DSGVTQTPKHLITATGQRVTLRCSPRSGDLSVYWYQQSLDQGLQFLIQYYNGEERAKGNILERFSAQQFPDLHSELNLSSLELGDSALYFCASSGPSSYNEQFFGPGTRLTVL.

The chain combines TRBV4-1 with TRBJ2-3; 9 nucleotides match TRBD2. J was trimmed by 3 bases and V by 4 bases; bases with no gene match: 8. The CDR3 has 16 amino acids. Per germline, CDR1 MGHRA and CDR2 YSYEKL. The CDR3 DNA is TGCGCCAGCAGCCTACAGGCGGGGGGGCAAACAGATACGCAGTATTTT. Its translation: CASSLQAGGQTDTQYF.

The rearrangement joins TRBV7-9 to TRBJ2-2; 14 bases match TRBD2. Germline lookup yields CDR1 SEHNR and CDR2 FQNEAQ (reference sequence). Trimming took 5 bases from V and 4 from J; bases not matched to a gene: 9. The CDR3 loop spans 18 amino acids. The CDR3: CASSPRTSGGRGTGELFF. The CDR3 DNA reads TGTGCCAGCAGCCCCCGGACTAGCGGGGGGCGAGGCACCGGGGAGCTGTTTTTT.

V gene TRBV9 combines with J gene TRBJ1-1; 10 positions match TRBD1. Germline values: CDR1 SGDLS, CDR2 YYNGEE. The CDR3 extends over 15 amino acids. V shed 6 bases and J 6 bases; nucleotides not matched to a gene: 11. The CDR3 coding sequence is TGTGCCAGCACACTCTCTGGACAGGGGGGAGCTGAAGCTTTCTTT. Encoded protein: CASTLSGQGGAEAFF.

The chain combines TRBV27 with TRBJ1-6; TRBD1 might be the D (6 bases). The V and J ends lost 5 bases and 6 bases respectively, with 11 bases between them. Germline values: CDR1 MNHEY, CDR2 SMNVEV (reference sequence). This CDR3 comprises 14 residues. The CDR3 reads CASSLGGRNSPLHF. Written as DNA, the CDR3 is TGTGCCAGCAGTCTAGGGGGACGTAATTCACCCCTCCACTTT.

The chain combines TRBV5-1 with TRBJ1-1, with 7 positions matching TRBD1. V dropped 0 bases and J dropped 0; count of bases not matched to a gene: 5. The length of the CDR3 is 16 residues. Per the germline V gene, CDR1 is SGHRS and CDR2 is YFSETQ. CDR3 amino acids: CASSLVPGGMNTEAFF. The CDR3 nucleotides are TGCGCCAGCAGCTTGGTCCCAGGGGGGATGAACACTGAAGCTTTCTTT.

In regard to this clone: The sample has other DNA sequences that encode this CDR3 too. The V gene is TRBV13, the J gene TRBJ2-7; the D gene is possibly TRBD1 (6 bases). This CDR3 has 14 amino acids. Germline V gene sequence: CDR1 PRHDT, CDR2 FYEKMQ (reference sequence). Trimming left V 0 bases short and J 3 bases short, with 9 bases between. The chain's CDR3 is CASSLGQGGYEQYF. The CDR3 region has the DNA TGTGCCAGCAGCTTAGGGCAAGGGGGCTACGAGCAGTACTTC.

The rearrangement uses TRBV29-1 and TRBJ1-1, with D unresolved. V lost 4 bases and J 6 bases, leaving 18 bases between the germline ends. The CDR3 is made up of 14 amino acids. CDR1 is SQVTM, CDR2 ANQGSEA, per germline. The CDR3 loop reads CSVGSRGGRAEAFF. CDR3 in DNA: TGCAGCGTTGGGTCTCGGGGTGGAAGGGCTGAAGCTTTCTTT.

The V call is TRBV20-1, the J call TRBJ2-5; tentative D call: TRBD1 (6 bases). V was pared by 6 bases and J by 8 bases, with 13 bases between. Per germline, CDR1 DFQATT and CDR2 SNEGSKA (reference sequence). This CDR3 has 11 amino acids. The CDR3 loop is CSATTRGTQYF. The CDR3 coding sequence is TGCAGTGCGACTACCAGGGGAACCCAGTACTTC.

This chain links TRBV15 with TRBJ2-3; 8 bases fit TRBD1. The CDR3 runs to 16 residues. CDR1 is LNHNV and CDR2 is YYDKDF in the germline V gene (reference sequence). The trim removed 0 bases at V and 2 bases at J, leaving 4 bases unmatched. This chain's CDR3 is CATSRDRDRFTDTQYF. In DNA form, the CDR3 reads TGTGCCACCAGCAGAGATCGGGACAGGTTCACAGATACGCAGTATTTT.

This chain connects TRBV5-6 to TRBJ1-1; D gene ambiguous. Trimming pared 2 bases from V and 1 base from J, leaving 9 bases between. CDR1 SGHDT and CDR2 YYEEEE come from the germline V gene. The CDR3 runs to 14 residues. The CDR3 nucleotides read TGTGCCAGCAGCTTAGTGGGCGCGAACACTGAAGCTTTCTTT. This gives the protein CASSLVGANTEAFF.